What follows are 23 T cell receptor beta chains derived from one specimen sequenced in a study of tumor and adjacent non-tumor tissue in lung cancer (dated by TCRdb to the late 2010s). The method was multiplex PCR. Sequencer: Illumina HiSeq 2500. TCRbeta libraries were constructed through three rounds of nested PCR with primers (Table S4) according to protocols modified from ARM-PCR. TCRdb redid the processing of the public reads, applying fastp at Q25 and MiXCR, and retained in-frame beta chains. Rows matching on CDR3 protein sequence are summarized as one entry with the most common DNA and genes. The sample data list about 50,000 distinct CDR3 sequences, and about 70% of these were observed just once. The ten largest clonotypes hold around 25% of the sample. RNA was extracted from bulk unsorted tissue and checked for quality with a NanoDrop ND-1000 and an Agilent 2100. Normal lung samples were distant non-tumor tissue taken more than 3 cm from the tumor edge.

The sample consisted of distant non-tumor lung tissue. The receptors were gathered from a woman between 55 and 75 years old with non-small cell lung cancer.

On this clonotype: The missing conserved phenylalanine or tryptophan at the end of this CDR3 makes a read error likely. This sequence joins TRBV11-2 and TRBJ2-2; D is possibly TRBD1 or TRBD2 (7 bases each). CDR1 and CDR2 from the germline V gene are SGHAT and FQNNGV. The CDR3 has 17 amino acids. V was pared by 4 bases and J by 13 bases, with 28 bases between. CDR3 in amino acids: CASSSPQGGRNTWVLFS. CDR3 bases: TGTGCCAGCAGCTCTCCCCAGGGGGGGCGGAACACCTGGGTGCTGTTTTCT.

In regard to this clonotype: A much larger clone differs from this one at a single base, so this may be a read error. The chain links TRBV5-4 to TRBJ2-2; 9 nucleotides match TRBD2. The germline gives CDR1 SGHNT, CDR2 YYREEE (reference sequence). The CDR3 sequence is 16 residues long. CDR3 coding DNA: TGTGCCAGCAGCTTTTCCGCGGGAGGGCCGGCCTGGGAGCCGTTTTTT. As protein: CASSFSAGGPAWEPFF.

A note on this clonotype: The conserved phenylalanine or tryptophan normally closing the CDR3 is absent here, so this likely arose from a read error. This chain links TRBV12-3 or TRBV12-4 with TRBJ2-3; the match to TRBD1 covers 10 bases. This CDR3 comprises 16 residues. CDR3 nucleotides: TGTTCCAGCAGTTCAACCGGGACAGGGGCAACAGATACGCAGTATGTT. This codes for CSSSSTGTGATDTQYV.

This clonotype was counted between two and nine times. This chain uses TRBV4-3 with TRBJ2-7, with a weak D call TRBD2 (5 bases). CDR3 length: 15 residues. V lost 5 bases and J 3 bases, leaving 17 bases between the germline ends. CDR1 is LGHNA, CDR2 YSLEER, per germline. CDR3: CASSFAREFLYEQYF. The CDR3 DNA sequence: TGCGCCAGCAGCTTTGCACGGGAATTCCTCTACGAGCAGTACTTC.

A word on this clonotype: This could be a read error, since a much larger clone is one nucleotide away. J is TRBJ1-5 and V is TRBV28; 8 bases match TRBD1. This CDR3 has 14 residues. With 9 bases clipped from V and 9 bases from J, the junction kept 13 bases outside the gene matches. Germline V CDR1 and CDR2: MDHEN, SYDVKM. The CDR3 DNA reads TGTGCCAGTCTCCGTCCAGGGGGCGGTCTGCCCCAGCATTTT. Its protein product is CASLRPGGGLPQHF.

Concerning this clonotype: The junction departs from the called germline gene at one end, perhaps through a read error. The chain carries TRBV29-1 and TRBJ1-4; no clear D. The CDR3 consists of 11 residues. Germline V gene sequence: CDR1 SQVTM, CDR2 ANQGSEA. The CDR3 protein is CSVVVNEKLFF. The CDR3 coding sequence is TGTAGCGTTGTGGTGAATGAAAAGCTGTTTTTT.

As for this clonotype: This may come from a read error, since a much larger clone is one base off. V and J are TRBV2 and TRBJ2-2; tentative D call: TRBD2 (5 bases). This CDR3 contains 12 residues. CDR1 is SNHLY and CDR2 is FYNNEI in the germline V gene. CDR3 region: CASLANTGVLFF. The CDR3 DNA follows: TGTGCCAGTCTAGCTAACACCGGGGTGCTGTTTTTT.

The table lists this clonotype with many counts. The gene calls are TRBV29-1 and TRBJ2-5, with unresolved D. The CDR3 has 12 amino acids. The ends were cut back, 4 bases at V and 5 bases at J, with 11 bases in the middle. The germline gives CDR1 SQVTM, CDR2 ANQGSEA. The CDR3 protein is CSVGHRWETQYF. CDR3 bases: TGCAGCGTTGGTCACAGATGGGAGACCCAGTACTTC.

The J gene is TRBJ1-1, the V gene TRBV5-1, with 7 bases fitting TRBD1. This CDR3 is 15 amino acids long. Germline trimming cut 4 bases from V and 7 bases from J; bases unmatched to any gene: 13. Germline values: CDR1 SGHRS, CDR2 YFSETQ. The chain's CDR3 is CASSTQTGPDIEAFF. In DNA form, the CDR3 reads TGCGCCAGCAGCACCCAGACAGGGCCCGACATTGAAGCTTTCTTT.

This clonotype came up many times. The chain joins TRBV5-1 to TRBJ2-1, with 7 bases fitting TRBD1. The germline V gene has CDR1 SGHRS and CDR2 YFSETQ. The CDR3 runs 14 residues. V was pared by 0 bases and J by 9 bases, with 6 bases of the junction left unmatched. The CDR3 DNA follows: TGCGCCAGCAGCTTGGACAGGGGAAAGGTTGAGCAGTTCTTC. Translating gives CASSLDRGKVEQFF.

Worth noting for this clonotype: No conserved phenylalanine or tryptophan ends this CDR3, so it is likely a read error. V gene TRBV6-5 combines with J gene TRBJ2-1; 7 positions agree with TRBD2. CDR1 is MNHEY and CDR2 is SVGAGI in the germline V gene. The CDR3 loop spans 17 amino acids. DNA for the CDR3: TGTGTCAGCAGTTACTCGGTCTCTAGCGGTCCCTACAATGAGCAGTTCTTA. Protein sequence: CVSSYSVSSGPYNEQFL.

Remarks on this clonotype: A junction boundary mismatches the germline segment, possibly from a read error. The genes are TRBV4-3 and TRBJ1-1, with a weak D call TRBD1 (6 bases). Per germline, CDR1 LGHNA and CDR2 YSLEER. The CDR3 runs 13 residues. DNA of the CDR3: TGCGCCAGAAGCCCCATCATCAGGGGTGAAGCTTTCTTT. Protein product: CARSPIIRGEAFF.

On this clonotype: Germline is not matched at one junction end, which may reflect a read error. V is TRBV5-4 and J is TRBJ2-3, with D maybe TRBD2 (5 bases). This CDR3 region has 16 residues. CDR1 is SGHNT, CDR2 YYREEE, per germline (reference sequence). In DNA, the CDR3 is TGTGCCAGCAGCTCAGCGGTGGCACGAAACACAGATACGCAGTGTTTT. Encoded protein: CASSSAVARNTDTQCF.

The V and J genes are TRBV28 and TRBJ2-1; TRBD2 aligns across 9 bases. V was pared by 3 bases and J by 10 bases, with 7 bases of the junction left unmatched. This CDR3 contains 14 residues. Germline CDR1 and CDR2: MDHEN and SYDVKM. The CDR3 loop reads CASSFSSGSLEQFF. Here the CDR3 DNA reads TGTGCCAGCAGTTTCAGTAGCGGGAGTCTCGAGCAGTTCTTC.

Regarding this clonotype: In this CDR3 the conserved last residue, phenylalanine or tryptophan, is missing, so a read error is likely. The DNA is omitted, as the CDR3 cannot be located on it reliably, and the CDR3 follows TCRdb's listing. The rearrangement uses TRBV6-1 and TRBJ1-2. Both ends counted, the CDR3 spans 14 residues. Germline CDR1 MNHNS, CDR2 SASEGT. The chain's CDR3 is CASSNIGINYGYPL.

This clonotype was recorded many times. The V gene is TRBV28, the J gene TRBJ2-3; D is perhaps TRBD2 (5 bases). V lost 11 bases and J 2 bases, leaving 17 bases between the germline ends. CDR3 size: 14 residues. CDR1 and CDR2 (germline): MDHEN, SYDVKM. CDR3 sequence: CASSSSQTTDTQYF. The DNA of the CDR3 is TGTGCCTCGTCATCTAGCCAAACCACAGATACGCAGTATTTT.

On this clonotype itself: The conserved closing phenylalanine or tryptophan is absent in this CDR3, likely reflecting a read error. The J gene is TRBJ2-5, the V gene TRBV11-2, with a tentative D call TRBD1 (6 bases). Germline-derived CDR1 and CDR2 are SGHAT and FQNNGV. CDR3 length: 14 residues. The CDR3 reads CVSSQQGGQETQYL. CDR3 nucleotides: TGTGTCAGCAGTCAACAGGGCGGTCAAGAGACCCAGTACCTC.

The J gene is TRBJ1-5, the V gene TRBV6-2 or TRBV6-3, with D unclear. This CDR3 is 17 amino acids long. Germline values: CDR1 MNHEY, CDR2 SVGEGT. Trimming removed 9 bases at V and 7 bases at J, with 28 bases between. CDR3 amino acids: CASSPSNYSSPNQPQHF. CDR3 nucleotides: TGTGCCAGTAGCCCATCGAACTACAGCTCTCCGAACCAGCCCCAGCATTTT.

The chain recombines TRBV4-2 with TRBJ2-3, with D hard to call. CDR1 and CDR2 (germline): LGHNA, YNFKEQ. The germline V and J ends were trimmed by 1 base and 5 bases, with 13 bases remaining between them. The CDR3 has 15 residues. The CDR3 region is CASSQGPGWEDTQYF. CDR3 nucleotides: TGTGCCAGCAGCCAAGGGCCTGGGTGGGAAGATACGCAGTATTTT.

This clonotype occurred many times. J is TRBJ2-1 and V is TRBV20-1; 7 bases fit TRBD1. The CDR3 length is 17 residues. Germline-derived CDR1 and CDR2 are DFQATT and SNEGSKA (reference sequence). The V segment lost 1 base and the J segment 6 bases; nucleotides outside the gene matches: 15. The CDR3 DNA reads as TGCAGTGCTAGAGCCGTCGAGGGGGCAAAGCCTTCCAATGAGCAGTTCTTC. This encodes CSARAVEGAKPSNEQFF.

The rearrangement links TRBV6-2 or TRBV6-3 to TRBJ2-1; TRBD2 is a possible D gene (5 bases). Trimming stripped 6 bases from V and 4 bases from J, with 16 bases between. From germline, CDR1 is MNHEY and CDR2 SVGEGT. CDR3 length: 15 residues. CDR3 residues: CASRPWGASYNEQFF. For the CDR3, the DNA is TGTGCCAGCAGGCCCTGGGGAGCCTCATACAATGAGCAGTTCTTC.

The chain carries TRBV29-1 and TRBJ2-1; TRBD1 might be the D (6 bases). The germline V and J ends were trimmed by 7 bases and 10 bases, with 14 bases remaining between them. This CDR3 is 11 amino acids long. Germline-derived CDR1 and CDR2 are SQVTM and ANQGSEA. As DNA, the CDR3 is TGCAGCGACAGGACAGAAGGAGAGCAGTTCTTC. It is translated as CSDRTEGEQFF.

In this sample, this clonotype turned up once. A junction boundary mismatches the germline segment, possibly from a read error. This chain uses TRBV6-5 with TRBJ2-3; 9 bases are shared with TRBD1. CDR1 and CDR2 from the germline V gene are MNHEY and SVGAGI. The CDR3 has 11 amino acids. CDR3 residues: CVSRTGDMQYF. In DNA form, the CDR3 reads TGTGTCAGCAGGACAGGGGATATGCAGTATTTT.